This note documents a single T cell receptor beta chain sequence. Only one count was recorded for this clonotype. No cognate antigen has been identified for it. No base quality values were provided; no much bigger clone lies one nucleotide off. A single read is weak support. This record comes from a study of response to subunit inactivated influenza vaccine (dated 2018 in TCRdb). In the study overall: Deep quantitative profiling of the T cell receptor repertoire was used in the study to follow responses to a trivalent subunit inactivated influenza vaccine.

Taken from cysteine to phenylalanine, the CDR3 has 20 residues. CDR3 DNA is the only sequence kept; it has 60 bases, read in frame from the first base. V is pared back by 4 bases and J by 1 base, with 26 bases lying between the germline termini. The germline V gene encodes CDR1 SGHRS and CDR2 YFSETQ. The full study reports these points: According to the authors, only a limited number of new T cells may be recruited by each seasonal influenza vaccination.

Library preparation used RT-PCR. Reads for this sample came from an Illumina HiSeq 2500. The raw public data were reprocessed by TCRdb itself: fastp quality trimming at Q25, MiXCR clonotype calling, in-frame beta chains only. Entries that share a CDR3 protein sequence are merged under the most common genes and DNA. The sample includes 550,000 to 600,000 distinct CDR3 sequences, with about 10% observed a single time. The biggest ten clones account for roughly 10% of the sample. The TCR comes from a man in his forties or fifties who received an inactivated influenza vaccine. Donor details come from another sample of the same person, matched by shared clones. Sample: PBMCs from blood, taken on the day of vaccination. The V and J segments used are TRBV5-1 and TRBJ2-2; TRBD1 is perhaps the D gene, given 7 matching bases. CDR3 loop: CASSPEIGQGGPMNTGELFF. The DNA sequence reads TGCGCCAGCAGCCCGGAGATAGGGCAGGGGGGCCCTATGAACACCGGGGAGCTGTTTTTT.